This T cell receptor beta chain stems from a study of cytomegalovirus exposure and HLA in healthy donors. Study outcomes and limitations: Immune exposure was documented only through CMV serostatus. Later analysis identified a missense DCLRE1C variant that was linked to TCR beta V- and J-gene trimming.

In regard to this clone: Its antigen is undetermined.

Use of 60 Vbeta and 13 Jbeta primers characterized the PCR. Profiled with immunoSEQ multiplex PCR; TCRdb holds only in-frame clones, not every one. The data hold about 160,000 clones, with 80% observed a single time. Germline lookup yields CDR1 SGHTA and CDR2 FQGNSA. Trimming at V came to 1 base and at J to 4 bases, leaving 10 bases not matched to a gene. The CDR3 is 17 residues long. The sequencing input was PBMCs. The V gene is TRBV7-2, the J gene TRBJ1-1; 9 bases align to TRBD1. The clonotype comes from a man between 18 and 35 years old in good health and CMV-seropositive. CDR3 amino acids: CASSLVITGGSGTEAFF. CDR3 DNA sequence: TGTGCCAGCAGCTTAGTAATAACAGGGGGCTCGGGCACTGAAGCTTTCTTT.